The 13 T cell receptor beta chains below come from one sample, sequenced in a study of beta chain features in type 1 diabetes. The whole isolated RNA underwent reverse transcription, so sequencing captured expressed TCRB transcripts. This table comes from immunoSEQ multiplex PCR, and its TCRdb copy is limited to in-frame clones, with some not included. The sample contains over 150,000 clones, around 13% of which appear only once. Sequenced material: central memory CD4+ T cells from blood. The receptor set was obtained from a young woman in good health.

The CDR3 loop is CAISLPGQGYNEQFF. The CDR3 DNA reads TGTGCCATCAGTTTGCCGGGACAGGGCTACAATGAGCAGTTCTTC. The V and J genes are TRBV10-3 and TRBJ2-1, with 9 bases that match TRBD1. The CDR3 has 15 amino acids. V shed 5 bases and J 3 bases; nucleotides not matched to a gene: 5. Germline loops: CDR1 ENHRY, CDR2 SYGVKD.

The rearrangement uses TRBV18 and TRBJ2-7; D unclear. The germline V gene encodes CDR1 KGHSH and CDR2 LQKENI. This CDR3 contains 13 residues. V lost 2 bases, J lost 2 bases, and 7 bases lay in between. CDR3 sequence: CASSPGGTYEQYF. CDR3 nucleotide sequence: TGTGCCAGCTCACCAGGTGGCACCTACGAGCAGTACTTC.

The rearrangement links TRBV4-2 to TRBJ2-7; D is possibly TRBD2 (6 bases). The germline gives CDR1 LGHNA, CDR2 YNFKEQ. Trimming removed 0 bases from V and 3 bases from J, with 15 bases in between. The CDR3 sequence is 16 residues long. CDR3 DNA: TGTGCCAGCAGCCAAGATCCCGGCGGGACGTTCTACGAGCAGTACTTC. It is translated as CASSQDPGGTFYEQYF.

V and J are TRBV6-6 and TRBJ1-1; D might be TRBD1 (6 bases). The germline V and J ends were trimmed by 5 bases and 3 bases, with 10 bases remaining between them. The germline V gene has CDR1 MNHNY and CDR2 SVGAGI (reference sequence). The length of the CDR3 is 13 residues. Here the CDR3 reads CASSNRDHTEAFF. The DNA for the CDR3 is TGTGCCAGCAGTAACAGGGATCACACTGAAGCTTTCTTT.

This chain uses TRBV7-9 with TRBJ2-3, with D possibly being TRBD1 (6 bases). CDR3 length: 15 residues. Germline CDR1 is SEHNR and CDR2 is FQNEAQ (reference sequence). V lost 3 bases to trimming and J lost 0 bases, with 10 bases between them. CDR3 protein: CASSFGGESTDTQYF. The CDR3 DNA is TGTGCCAGCAGCTTTGGGGGCGAGAGCACAGATACGCAGTATTTT.

The V call is TRBV9, the J call TRBJ2-3, with D possibly TRBD2 on 6 matching bases. V was pared by 1 base and J by 11 bases, with 11 bases between. Germline V CDR1 and CDR2: SGDLS, YYNGEE. This CDR3 contains 12 residues. The chain's CDR3 is CASSVTPGEQYF. Here the CDR3 DNA reads TGTGCCAGCAGCGTAACACCGGGAGAGCAGTATTTT.

This chain uses TRBV7-2 with TRBJ2-3; 10 nucleotides agree with TRBD2. In germline, CDR1 is SGHTA, CDR2 FQGNSA. The CDR3 sequence is 16 residues long. The V gene end was trimmed by 4 bases and the J gene end by 4 bases; junction bases not matched to a gene: 8. The DNA of the CDR3 is TGTGCCAGCAGCTCTCCAAGCGGGAGGGCCGCAGATACGCAGTATTTT. This gives the protein CASSSPSGRAADTQYF.

This chain connects TRBV7-2 to TRBJ1-2; 7 bases are shared with TRBD1. CDR1 is SGHTA, CDR2 FQGNSA, per germline. The CDR3 spans 16 residues. The V segment lost 3 bases and the J segment 2 bases; nucleotides outside the gene matches: 9. The CDR3 spells CASSFVVTGANYGYTF. The CDR3 nucleotides read TGTGCCAGCAGCTTTGTCGTTACAGGGGCGAACTATGGCTACACCTTC.

The V and J genes are TRBV7-9 and TRBJ1-1; D unresolved. Trimming removed 4 bases from V and 1 base from J, with 13 bases in between. This CDR3 comprises 15 residues. The V gene's germline CDR1 is SEHNR and CDR2 FQNEAQ (reference sequence). CDR3 nucleotide sequence: TGTGCCAGCAGCTCCCAGAGGAGTCCGAACACTGAAGCTTTCTTT. Protein product: CASSSQRSPNTEAFF.

This clone has only a few counts. The genes are TRBV21-1 and TRBJ2-7; the table assigns TRBD2, which was not confirmed against the DNA. TRBV21-1 is a pseudogene. CDR3 length: 14 residues. The CDR3 DNA reads as TGTGCCAGCAGCAAAGTGAGGAATACCTACGAGCAGTACTTC. This translates into CASSKVRNTYEQYF.

The CDR3 protein is CASSLQGGYEQYF. The CDR3, as DNA: TGCGCCAGCAGCCTACAGGGCGGGTACGAGCAGTACTTC. V is TRBV10-2 and J is TRBJ2-7; possible D gene TRBD1, 6 bases. Germline V gives CDR1 WSHSY, CDR2 SAAADI. The CDR3 is 13 amino acids. V was shortened by 6 bases and J by 4 bases, with 13 bases between the two germline ends.

The chain combines TRBV6-5 with TRBJ2-1, with 11 bases fitting TRBD1. The ends lost 7 bases at V and 7 bases at J; junction bases unmatched: 6. Germline V gene lookup returns CDR1 MNHEY and CDR2 SVGAGI. The CDR3 totals 14 residues. CDR3 sequence: CASTIGQGANEQFF. The DNA of the CDR3 is TGTGCCAGCACGATCGGACAGGGGGCAAATGAGCAGTTCTTC.

This chain joins TRBV19 and TRBJ1-5; D not resolved. The CDR3 spans 15 residues. Germline V lookup: CDR1 LNHDA, CDR2 SQIVND (reference sequence). V lost 0 bases and J 1 base, leaving 7 bases between the germline ends. The CDR3 DNA is TGTGCCAGTAGTATAGACAGTTTGAGCAATCAGCCCCAGCATTTT. It encodes CASSIDSLSNQPQHF.